Below are 2 T cell receptor beta chains sequenced from a single sample in a study of T cell responses to AZD1222 COVID-19 vaccine. The repertoire was sequenced with immunoSEQ multiplex PCR; TCRdb's copy has only in-frame clones and lacks some. The sample includes roughly 120,000 clones, roughly nine tenths of them seen just once. The sequences come from peripheral blood, collected on day 0 of AZD1222 vaccination. The receptors shown here come from an adult in good health.

This chain joins TRBV29-1 and TRBJ2-7, with TRBD1 matching over 11 bases. CDR1 SQVTM and CDR2 ANQGSEA come from the germline V gene. The CDR3 contains 13 residues. Losses at the gene ends were 7 bases for V and 7 bases for J; bases not matched to a gene: 9. CDR3 sequence reads: CSAAGQGAEEQYF. The CDR3 DNA reads as TGCAGCGCGGCCGGACAGGGGGCGGAAGAGCAGTACTTC.

This clone showed up just a few times. The gene calls are TRBV5-1 and TRBJ2-2; D gene ambiguous. V dropped 4 bases and J dropped 5 bases, with 9 bases sitting between them. The CDR3 length is 13 residues. From germline, CDR1 is SGHRS and CDR2 YFSETQ. DNA of the CDR3: TGCGCCAGCAGCGGTCAGCTGACCGGGGAGCTGTTTTTT. This codes for CASSGQLTGELFF.